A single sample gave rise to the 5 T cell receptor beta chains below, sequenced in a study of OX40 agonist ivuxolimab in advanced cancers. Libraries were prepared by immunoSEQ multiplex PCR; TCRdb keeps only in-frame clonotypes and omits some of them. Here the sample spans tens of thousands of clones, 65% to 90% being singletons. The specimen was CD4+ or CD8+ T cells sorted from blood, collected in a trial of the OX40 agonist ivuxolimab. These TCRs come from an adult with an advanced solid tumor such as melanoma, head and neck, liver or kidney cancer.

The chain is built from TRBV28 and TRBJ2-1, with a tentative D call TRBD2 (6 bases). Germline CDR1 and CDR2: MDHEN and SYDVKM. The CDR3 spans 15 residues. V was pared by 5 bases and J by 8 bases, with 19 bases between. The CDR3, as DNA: TGTGCCAGCAGTCTGTTGGCGGGAAGAGGCGATGAGCAGTTCTTC. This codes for CASSLLAGRGDEQFF.

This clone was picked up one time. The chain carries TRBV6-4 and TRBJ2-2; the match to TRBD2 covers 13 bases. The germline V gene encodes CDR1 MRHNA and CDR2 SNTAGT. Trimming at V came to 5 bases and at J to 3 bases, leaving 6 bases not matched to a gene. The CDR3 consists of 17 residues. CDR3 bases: TGTGCCAGCAGTCAACTCGGACTAGCGGGAGACACCGGGGAGCTGTTTTTT. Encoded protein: CASSQLGLAGDTGELFF.

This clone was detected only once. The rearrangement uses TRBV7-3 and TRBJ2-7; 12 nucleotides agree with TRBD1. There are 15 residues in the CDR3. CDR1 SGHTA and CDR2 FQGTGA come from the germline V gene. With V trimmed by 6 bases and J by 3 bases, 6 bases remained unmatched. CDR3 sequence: CASSSGTGGIYEQYF. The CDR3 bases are TGTGCCAGCAGTTCCGGGACAGGGGGCATCTACGAGCAGTACTTC.

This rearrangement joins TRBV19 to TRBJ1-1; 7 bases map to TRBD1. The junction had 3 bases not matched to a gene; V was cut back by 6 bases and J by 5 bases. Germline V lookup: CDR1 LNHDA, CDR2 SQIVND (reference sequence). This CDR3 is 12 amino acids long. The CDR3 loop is CASSPGGTEAFF. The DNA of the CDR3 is TGTGCCAGTAGCCCAGGGGGGACTGAAGCTTTCTTT.

CDR3 coding DNA: TGTGCCAGCAGCTTAAACTTCTCCCCGGAGACCCAGTACTTC. Translating gives CASSLNFSPETQYF. V is TRBV5-6 and J is TRBJ2-5; D not resolved. Per the germline V gene, CDR1 is SGHDT and CDR2 is YYEEEE. Trimming cost V 2 bases and J 5 bases, with 13 bases left between them. There are 14 residues in the CDR3. The full variable domain, with the rest looked up from reference TRBV5-6 and TRBJ2-5, is DAGVTQSPTHLIKTRGQQVTLRCSPKSGHDTVSWYQQALGQGPQFIFQYYEEEERQRGNFPDRFSGHQFPNYSSELNVNALLLGDSALYLCASSLNFSPETQYFGPGTRLLVL.